The 16 T cell receptor beta chains listed next were all sequenced from one sample in a study of T cell responses to AZD1222 COVID-19 vaccine. Measured with immunoSEQ multiplex PCR; TCRdb has only the in-frame clones, and not every one. The sample has fewer than 200,000 clones, 88% seen once; the top ten hold more than 25%. Sequencing used peripheral blood, obtained 28 days after the second AZD1222 dose. These receptors originate from an adult who received the AZD1222 COVID-19 vaccine.

The chain employs TRBV2 and TRBJ2-5; D gene uncertain. Trimming removed 7 bases at V and 3 bases at J, with 6 bases between. The CDR3 extends over 11 amino acids. Germline V gene lookup returns CDR1 SNHLY and CDR2 FYNNEI. The DNA for the CDR3 is TGTGCCAGCAAGAGAGAAGAGACCCAGTACTTC. Translating gives CASKREETQYF.

J is TRBJ2-5 and V is TRBV9; possibly TRBD2 for D (5 bases). The germline V and J ends were trimmed by 0 bases and 6 bases, with 15 bases remaining between them. This CDR3 comprises 15 residues. Germline V gene sequence: CDR1 SGDLS, CDR2 YYNGEE. CDR3 sequence: CASSVDPSSGQTQYF. Written as DNA, the CDR3 is TGTGCCAGCAGCGTAGACCCTAGCTCCGGTCAGACCCAGTACTTC.

V is TRBV7-2 and J is TRBJ2-1; no firm D call. The CDR3 runs to 11 residues. V gave up 8 bases and J gave up 3 bases, with 5 bases separating them. CDR1 is SGHTA, CDR2 FQGNSA, per germline. The DNA of the CDR3 is TGTGCCAGCGGAAACTACAATGAGCAGTTCTTC. Encoded protein: CASGNYNEQFF.

This clone was found a few times. The rearrangement links TRBV21-1 to TRBJ1-6. TRBV21-1 is a pseudogene. This CDR3 has 15 residues. CDR3 protein: CASSKVSAAPSPLHF. Written as DNA, the CDR3 is TGTGCCAGCAGCAAGGTTTCCGCAGCTCCTTCACCCCTCCACTTT.

This chain joins TRBV2 and TRBJ1-2; D is undetermined. The V end was cut by 1 base, the J end by 6 bases, with 15 bases between. Germline V lookup: CDR1 SNHLY, CDR2 FYNNEI. There are 15 residues in the CDR3. CDR3 in amino acids: CASSEGLLTDDGYTF. The CDR3 DNA reads as TGTGCCAGCAGTGAAGGATTACTGACCGACGATGGCTACACCTTC.

The V gene is TRBV6-2 or TRBV6-3, the J gene TRBJ2-7, with a weak D call TRBD2 (6 bases). Looked up from germline, CDR1 is MNHEY and CDR2 is SVGEGT. The CDR3 is 17 residues long. Trimming removed 6 bases from V and 1 base from J, with 22 bases in between. Here the CDR3 DNA reads TGTGCCAGCAGCCCCCACCTGGGTCTAGCGTCATCCTACGAGCAGTACTTC. It is translated as CASSPHLGLASSYEQYF.

The rearrangement links TRBV2 to TRBJ2-1, with 7 bases that match TRBD2. The CDR3 is 13 residues long. V lost 6 bases, J lost 6 bases, and 5 bases stayed unmatched. The germline gives CDR1 SNHLY, CDR2 FYNNEI. The DNA of the CDR3 is TGTGCCAGCAGCCGGGCTAGCGGCAATGAGCAGTTCTTC. Residues: CASSRASGNEQFF.

V usage is TRBV6-2 or TRBV6-3 and J usage is TRBJ2-7; weak D call: TRBD2 (5 bases). The V and J ends lost 6 bases and 2 bases respectively, with 14 bases between them. This CDR3 spans 14 amino acids. Germline-derived CDR1 and CDR2 are MNHEY and SVGEGT. The CDR3 sequence is CASSPFRGTYEQYF. CDR3 bases: TGTGCCAGCAGCCCCTTTCGGGGTACCTACGAGCAGTACTTC.

CDR3 bases: TGTGCCAGTAGTCCTTATGCTAGGGACGGCTCTGGGGCCAACGTCCTGACTTTC. Amino acids: CASSPYARDGSGANVLTF. The chain carries TRBV19 and TRBJ2-6, with D perhaps being TRBD1 or TRBD2 (5 bases each). The germline V gene encodes CDR1 LNHDA and CDR2 SQIVND (reference sequence). The CDR3 is made up of 18 amino acids. V lost 5 bases, J lost 0 bases, and 17 bases lay in between.

The chain has TRBV7-6 and TRBJ1-1, with a possible D match to TRBD1 (5 bases). The CDR3 sequence is 17 residues long. The germline V and J ends were trimmed by 2 bases and 5 bases, with 21 bases remaining between them. Looked up from germline, CDR1 is SGHVS and CDR2 is FNYEAQ. This CDR3 is CASSLTFGAGSKTEAFF. CDR3 in DNA: TGTGCCAGCAGCTTAACGTTCGGAGCAGGGTCGAAAACTGAAGCTTTCTTT. The full variable domain, with the rest looked up from reference TRBV7-6 and TRBJ1-1, is GAGVSQSPRYKVTKRGQDVALRCDPISGHVSLYWYRQALGQGPEFLTYFNYEAQQDKSGLPNDRFSAERPEGSISTLTIQRTEQRDSAMYRCASSLTFGAGSKTEAFFGQGTRLTVV.

This chain connects TRBV7-3 to TRBJ2-7; 9 nucleotides align to TRBD2. The junction had 4 bases not matched to a gene; V was cut back by 2 bases and J by 2 bases. The CDR3 runs 15 residues. CDR1 and CDR2 from the germline V gene are SGHTA and FQGTGA. The CDR3 reads CASSLAGGGTYEQYF. CDR3 in DNA: TGTGCCAGCAGCTTAGCGGGAGGGGGCACCTACGAGCAGTACTTC.

The chain links TRBV28 to TRBJ1-6; D is uncertain. The CDR3 has 12 amino acids. V lost 5 bases and J 8 bases, leaving 7 bases between the germline ends. Germline V gene data show CDR1 as MDHEN and CDR2 as SYDVKM. CDR3 sequence reads: CASSDRYSPLHF. CDR3 coding DNA: TGTGCCAGCAGTGACCGCTATTCACCCCTCCACTTT.

The chain carries TRBV18 and TRBJ2-7; D is possibly TRBD1 (6 bases). This CDR3 has 14 residues. Per germline, CDR1 KGHSH and CDR2 LQKENI. With 4 bases removed from V and 1 base from J, the gap between germline ends came to 11 bases. The CDR3 sequence is CASSRDRSSYEQYF. The CDR3 DNA is TGTGCCAGCTCACGCGACAGGAGTTCCTACGAGCAGTACTTC.

The sample holds one count of this clone. The chain recombines TRBV30 with TRBJ2-7; D is possibly TRBD2 (5 bases). The CDR3 totals 12 residues. CDR1 is GTSNPN, CDR2 SVGIG, per germline (reference sequence). Trimming removed 2 bases from V and 4 bases from J, with 9 bases in between. DNA for the CDR3: TGTGCCTGGAGTCCTCGGGGTTACGAGCAGTACTTC. Translated, it gives CAWSPRGYEQYF.

The V call is TRBV5-1, the J call TRBJ2-1; 12 nucleotides line up with TRBD2. The CDR3 length is 15 residues. V shed 4 bases, J shed 6 bases, and the junction held 5 bases outside the gene matches. Germline CDR1 and CDR2: SGHRS and YFSETQ. The CDR3 loop is CASSVGLAGPNEQFF. CDR3 sequence (DNA): TGCGCCAGCAGCGTAGGACTAGCGGGGCCCAATGAGCAGTTCTTC.

The chain carries TRBV5-1 and TRBJ1-2, with a tentative D call TRBD1 (6 bases). CDR1 is SGHRS, CDR2 YFSETQ, per germline. Between the trimmed V and J ends, which lost 5 bases and 6 bases, there was a span of 14 bases. The CDR3 covers 13 residues. The CDR3 loop is CASRAGDYDGYTF. CDR3 coding DNA: TGCGCCAGCAGAGCAGGGGACTATGATGGCTACACCTTC.